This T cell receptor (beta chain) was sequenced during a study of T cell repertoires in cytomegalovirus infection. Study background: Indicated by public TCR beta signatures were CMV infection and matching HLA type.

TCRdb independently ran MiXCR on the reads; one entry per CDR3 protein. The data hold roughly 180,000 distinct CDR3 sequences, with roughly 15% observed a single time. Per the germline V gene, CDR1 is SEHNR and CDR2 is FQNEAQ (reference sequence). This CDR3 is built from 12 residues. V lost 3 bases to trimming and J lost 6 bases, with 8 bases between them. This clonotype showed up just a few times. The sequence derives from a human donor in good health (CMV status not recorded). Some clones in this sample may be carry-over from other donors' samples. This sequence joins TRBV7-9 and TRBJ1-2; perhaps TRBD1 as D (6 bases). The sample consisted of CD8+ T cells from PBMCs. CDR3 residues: CASSLGQNGYTF. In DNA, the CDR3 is TGTGCCAGCAGCTTGGGACAAAATGGCTACACCTTC.